Shown below are 29 T cell receptor beta chains from a single sample sequenced in a study of early T cells in non-severe SARS-CoV-2 infection. In TCRdb, the 5' RACE reads were re-called with MiXCR into one record per CDR3 protein. Altogether 37,000 or so distinct CDR3 sequences are present, 5.8% being singletons, with the ten largest covering approximately 24%. Input material: whole blood. All receptors come from an adult who was a healthcare worker with PCR-confirmed SARS-CoV-2 infection or an uninfected control (not recorded which).

This clonotype was counted a few times. The chain joins TRBV20-1 to TRBJ2-3, with D perhaps matching TRBD2 (5 bases). The ends were cut back, 6 bases at V and 0 bases at J, with 16 bases in the middle. The germline V gene has CDR1 DFQATT and CDR2 SNEGSKA (reference sequence). The CDR3 contains 15 residues. The chain's CDR3 is CSATNAGSSTDTQYF. The CDR3 DNA reads TGCAGTGCCACAAACGCGGGTTCTAGCACAGATACGCAGTATTTT.

This clonotype was picked up many times. The V and J genes are TRBV12-3 or TRBV12-4 and TRBJ2-2; 10 bases are a match to TRBD2. The length of the CDR3 is 14 residues. V was pared by 6 bases and J by 7 bases, with 5 bases of the junction left unmatched. As DNA, the CDR3 is TGTGCCAGCAGACCGGGACTAGCGAGCGGGGAGCTGTTTTTT. It yields the protein CASRPGLASGELFF.

In this sample, this clonotype turned up many times. This chain connects TRBV11-1 to TRBJ2-3, with D maybe TRBD1 (6 bases). V lost 0 bases, J lost 3 bases, and 10 bases lay in between. The CDR3 has 15 amino acids. Germline lookup yields CDR1 SGHAT and CDR2 FQDESV (reference sequence). CDR3 DNA: TGTGCCAGCAGCTTAGCTTCTCAGGGGACAGATACGCAGTATTTT. It is translated as CASSLASQGTDTQYF.

This clonotype was seen ten or more times. The chain couples TRBV7-9 to TRBJ2-1, with 7 nucleotides matching TRBD2. There are 14 residues in the CDR3. V gave up 3 bases and J gave up 7 bases; unmatched junction bases: 6. Germline V lookup: CDR1 SEHNR, CDR2 FQNEAQ (reference sequence). CDR3 DNA: TGTGCCAGCAGCTTGCCGCGAGCGGGAAATGAGCAGTTCTTC. Translating it yields CASSLPRAGNEQFF.

At least ten counts were recorded for this clonotype. This rearrangement joins TRBV2 to TRBJ2-7; TRBD2 matches 8 bases. CDR3 length: 14 amino acids. Germline CDR1 is SNHLY and CDR2 is FYNNEI. The ends lost 2 bases at V and 4 bases at J; junction bases unmatched: 4. CDR3 DNA: TGTGCCAGCAGTGAATCCCTAGCGGGTTACGAGCAGTACTTC. Residues: CASSESLAGYEQYF.

This clonotype was recorded many times. Compared with germline, one end of the junction differs, possibly owing to a read error. V usage is TRBV4-2 and J usage is TRBJ2-7; 10 nucleotides agree with TRBD2. CDR1 LGHNA and CDR2 YNFKEQ come from the germline V gene. This CDR3 is 12 amino acids long. The CDR3 reads CASSQPDPSGRF. The CDR3 region has the DNA TGTGCCAGCAGCCAACCAGACCCTAGCGGGAGATTC.

This sequence joins TRBV6-1 and TRBJ2-7, with D perhaps matching TRBD1 (6 bases). Germline CDR1 MNHNS, CDR2 SASEGT. V dropped 4 bases and J dropped 4 bases, with 11 bases sitting between them. The CDR3 is 13 residues long. The CDR3, as DNA: TGTGCCAGCAGTGCCCGGACAGCATACGAGCAGTACTTC. Translation: CASSARTAYEQYF.

This clonotype was counted ten times or more. This chain uses TRBV30 with TRBJ2-2; no reliable D call. The germline gives CDR1 GTSNPN, CDR2 SVGIG (reference sequence). V lost 2 bases, J lost 1 base, and 5 bases lay in between. There are 13 residues in the CDR3. The CDR3 nucleotides read TGTGCCTGGAGTTCGCAGAACACCGGGGAGCTGTTTTTT. This translates into CAWSSQNTGELFF.

This clonotype occurred a few times. The chain uses TRBV10-3 and TRBJ2-7, with 10 bases fitting TRBD2. Germline lookup yields CDR1 ENHRY and CDR2 SYGVKD. V was clipped by 5 bases and J by 6 bases; unmatched bases: 10. This CDR3 contains 15 residues. The DNA for the CDR3 is TGTGCCATCAGTCAGCGGGAGGGCCGTATAAGCGAGCAGTACTTC. Amino acids: CAISQREGRISEQYF.

In its sample, this clonotype was seen a few times. This chain uses TRBV19 with TRBJ2-7; TRBD1 aligns across 7 bases. The germline CDR1 and CDR2 sequences are LNHDA and SQIVND (reference sequence). The CDR3 spans 15 residues. V shed 5 bases and J 1 base; nucleotides not matched to a gene: 8. This CDR3 reads CASSPGTVLSYEQYF. For the CDR3, the DNA is TGTGCCAGTAGTCCCGGGACAGTTCTTTCCTACGAGCAGTACTTC.

This clonotype was seen a few times. J is TRBJ2-5 and V is TRBV12-3 or TRBV12-4, with D tentatively TRBD1 (5 bases). This CDR3 region has 13 residues. The V gene lost 7 bases and the J gene lost 6 bases, with 15 bases spanning the gap. DNA of the CDR3: TGTGCCAGCACCAGGAGCCCAGGGAAGACCCAGTACTTC. This encodes CASTRSPGKTQYF.

This clonotype appeared many times. The gene calls are TRBV20-1 and TRBJ2-7; D gene uncertain. From germline, CDR1 is DFQATT and CDR2 SNEGSKA (reference sequence). This CDR3 spans 14 amino acids. V lost 2 bases, J lost 2 bases, and 13 bases lay in between. For the CDR3, the DNA is TGCAGTGCTAGACCCAGAGTTATCGCCTACGAGCAGTACTTC. Translating gives CSARPRVIAYEQYF.

The sample holds many counts of this clonotype. This rearrangement joins TRBV6-2 or TRBV6-3 to TRBJ2-7, with D possibly matching TRBD2 (7 bases). V was cut by 2 bases and J by 0 bases, with 17 bases left in between. The germline V gene encodes CDR1 MNHEY and CDR2 SVGEGT. This CDR3 has 17 amino acids. CDR3 protein: CASSYPLWGGSSYEQYF. In nucleotides, the CDR3 is TGTGCCAGCAGTTACCCACTGTGGGGGGGCAGCTCCTACGAGCAGTACTTC.

This clonotype occurred many times. This chain joins TRBV10-3 and TRBJ1-1; 11 bases fit TRBD1. Trimming removed 10 bases from V and 2 bases from J; junction bases left unmatched: 12. The CDR3 extends over 16 amino acids. CDR1 is ENHRY, CDR2 SYGVKD, per germline. In nucleotides, the CDR3 is TGTGCCACCCAGAACCGGGACAGGGGGATTAACACTGAAGCTTTCTTT. Protein sequence: CATQNRDRGINTEAFF.

This clonotype was seen ten or more times. V gene TRBV20-1 combines with J gene TRBJ1-5; D is uncertain. CDR3 length: 13 residues. The V gene's germline CDR1 is DFQATT and CDR2 SNEGSKA (reference sequence). Trimming took 0 bases from V and 5 from J, leaving 8 bases between them. The CDR3 coding sequence is TGCAGTGCTAGAGAACGGCCAGATCAGCCCCAGCATTTT. Translation gives CSARERPDQPQHF.

This clonotype was counted many times. The chain joins TRBV7-2 to TRBJ2-7, with TRBD2 matching 8 bases. The V gene's germline CDR1 is SGHTA and CDR2 FQGNSA. J lost 3 bases, V lost 1 base, and 2 bases had no gene match. This CDR3 contains 14 residues. The CDR3 DNA is TGTGCCAGCAGCTTAGACGGGGGGGACTACGAGCAGTACTTC. Its protein is CASSLDGGDYEQYF.

This chain joins TRBV7-6 and TRBJ2-2, with D perhaps TRBD1 (6 bases). This CDR3 is built from 13 residues. The germline CDR1 and CDR2 sequences are SGHVS and FNYEAQ. V dropped 0 bases and J dropped 8 bases, with 7 bases sitting between them. The CDR3 protein is CASSLADRGELFF. DNA for the CDR3: TGTGCCAGCAGCTTAGCCGACAGGGGGGAGCTGTTTTTT.

This clonotype has at least ten counts. This chain uses TRBV5-8 with TRBJ2-1; 8 bases map to TRBD1. This CDR3 is built from 17 residues. V was pared by 2 bases and J by 0 bases, with 7 bases of the junction left unmatched. Germline V gene lookup returns CDR1 SGHTS and CDR2 YDEGEE. The DNA of the CDR3 is TGTGCCAGCAGCTTCGACAGGGGATTAAGCTCCTACAATGAGCAGTTCTTC. Its protein product is CASSFDRGLSSYNEQFF.

V gene TRBV11-1 combines with J gene TRBJ2-3; 9 nucleotides agree with TRBD2. CDR1 is SGHAT, CDR2 FQDESV, per germline (reference sequence). Germline trimming cut 5 bases from V and 7 bases from J; bases unmatched to any gene: 13. CDR3 length equals 16 residues. The CDR3, as DNA: TGTGCCAGCAGCCCTTTGGTTAGCGGGAGCGGGAATACGCAGTATTTT. Amino acids: CASSPLVSGSGNTQYF.

This clonotype came up many times. J is TRBJ1-1 and V is TRBV30; D is unclear. CDR3 length: 13 residues. With 1 base removed from V and 1 base from J, the gap between germline ends came to 7 bases. Germline V lookup: CDR1 GTSNPN, CDR2 SVGIG (reference sequence). The CDR3 loop reads CAWSGSRNTEAFF. In DNA form, the CDR3 reads TGTGCCTGGAGTGGTAGCAGGAACACTGAAGCTTTCTTT. The full variable domain, in which reference TRBV30 and TRBJ1-1 provide the parts outside the CDR3, is SQTIHQWPATLVQPVGSPLSLECTVEGTSNPNLYWYRQAAGRGLQLLFYSVGIGQISSEVPQNLSASRPQDRQFILSSKKLLLSDSGFYLCAWSGSRNTEAFFGQGTRLTVV.

This clonotype was recorded many times. The rearrangement uses TRBV10-3 and TRBJ1-5; 7 nucleotides line up with TRBD1. Trimming took 6 bases from V and 6 from J; bases not matched to a gene: 8. The germline V gene has CDR1 ENHRY and CDR2 SYGVKD. The CDR3 is 14 residues long. DNA for the CDR3: TGTGCCATCAGCGGGACAGATCGAAGTCAGCCCCAGCATTTT. Its protein is CAISGTDRSQPQHF.

The table lists this clonotype with many counts. This sequence joins TRBV27 and TRBJ2-1; 11 bases line up with TRBD2. V was pared by 6 bases and J by 7 bases, with 8 bases of the junction left unmatched. CDR3 size: 15 residues. CDR1 is MNHEY and CDR2 is SMNVEV in the germline V gene (reference sequence). The chain's CDR3 is CASRISGRARNEQFF. CDR3 DNA: TGTGCCAGCAGAATTAGCGGGAGGGCCAGGAATGAGCAGTTCTTC.

This clonotype was seen many times. The rearrangement uses TRBV20-1 and TRBJ1-1; D call uncertain. This CDR3 has 14 amino acids. Trimming removed 0 bases at V and 0 bases at J, with 8 bases between. Germline assignment: CDR1 DFQATT and CDR2 SNEGSKA (reference sequence). The CDR3 here is CSARDRRMNTEAFF. In DNA, the CDR3 is TGCAGTGCTAGAGATCGGAGGATGAACACTGAAGCTTTCTTT.

This clonotype was detected many times. In DNA form, the CDR3 reads TGCGCCAGCAGCCAGTCGGGACAGGGACCAGATACGCAGTATTTT. It encodes CASSQSGQGPDTQYF. The genes are TRBV4-1 and TRBJ2-3; TRBD1 matches at 9 bases. The CDR3 is 15 amino acids. V dropped 3 bases and J dropped 4; count of bases not matched to a gene: 5. Germline lookup yields CDR1 MGHRA and CDR2 YSYEKL.

This clonotype has only a few counts. The chain combines TRBV5-1 with TRBJ2-5; D remains unclear. Per the germline V gene, CDR1 is SGHRS and CDR2 is YFSETQ. The CDR3 spans 14 residues. Between the trimmed V and J ends, which lost 2 bases and 0 bases, there was a span of 8 bases. This CDR3 is CASSFNSYQETQYF. For the CDR3, the DNA is TGCGCCAGCAGCTTCAACAGTTACCAAGAGACCCAGTACTTC.

There are many counts of this clonotype. The junction does not match germline at one end; this may be a read error. The chain joins TRBV7-2 to TRBJ1-2; D remains ambiguous. Per the germline V gene, CDR1 is SGHTA and CDR2 is FQGNSA. CDR3 length equals 13 residues. As DNA, the CDR3 is TGTGCCAGCAGCTTAGGATCCGACTATAGCTACACCTTC. Protein sequence: CASSLGSDYSYTF.

This clonotype was seen ten or more times. The chain employs TRBV13 and TRBJ2-1; 7 bases align to TRBD1. Germline CDR1 is PRHDT and CDR2 is FYEKMQ (reference sequence). Trimming took 6 bases from V and 5 from J; bases not matched to a gene: 7. This CDR3 comprises 14 residues. The CDR3 nucleotides read TGTGCCAGCAGAAAGACGGGACAGAACAATGAGCAGTTCTTC. Translation gives CASRKTGQNNEQFF.

For this clonotype: The junction does not match germline at one end; this may be a read error. The J gene is TRBJ2-3, the V gene TRBV6-5; 10 bases align to TRBD2. The CDR3 is made up of 16 amino acids. Germline loops: CDR1 MNHEY, CDR2 SVGAGI. Written as DNA, the CDR3 is TGTGCCGGCAGCCCACAACCGGGACTAGCGACAGATACGCAGTATTTT. Residues: CAGSPQPGLATDTQYF.

The sample holds many counts of this clonotype. V and J are TRBV27 and TRBJ2-4, with 12 bases that match TRBD2. Trimming removed 6 bases from V and 2 bases from J; junction bases left unmatched: 2. The CDR3 totals 15 residues. The germline CDR1 and CDR2 sequences are MNHEY and SMNVEV (reference sequence). CDR3 nucleotides: TGTGCCAGCAGCCTAGCGGGAGGGCCCAAAAACATTCAGTACTTC. Residues: CASSLAGGPKNIQYF.